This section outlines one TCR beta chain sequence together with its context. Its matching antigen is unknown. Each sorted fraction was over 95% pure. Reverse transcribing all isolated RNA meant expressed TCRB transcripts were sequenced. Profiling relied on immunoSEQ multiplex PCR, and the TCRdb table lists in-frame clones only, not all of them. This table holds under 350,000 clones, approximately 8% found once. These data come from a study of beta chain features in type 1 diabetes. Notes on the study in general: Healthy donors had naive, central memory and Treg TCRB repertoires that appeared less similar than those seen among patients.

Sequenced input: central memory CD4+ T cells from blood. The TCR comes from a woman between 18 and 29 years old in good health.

The CDR3 region has the DNA TGTGCCAGCAGCCCCTGGGCCCGGTCCCACACTGAAGCTTTCTTT. The encoded protein is CASSPWARSHTEAFF. J is TRBJ1-1 and V is TRBV7-9, with D unclear. This CDR3 contains 15 residues. V was shortened by 5 bases and J by 3 bases, with 16 bases between the two germline ends. Germline values: CDR1 SEHNR, CDR2 FQNEAQ (reference sequence).